What follows describes a single TCR beta chain. Its antigen remains undetermined. No base qualities exist here, and no much larger clone lies one base off it. The method behind the library was the immunoSEQ multiplex PCR assay. TCRdb provides this immuneACCESS table in a form limited to in-frame rearrangements. Some clones are lacking; in checked studies, under half of them reflect an unresolved V gene, and why the rest are absent is not known. The sample table lists about 34,000 clones, roughly nine tenths of them with a count of one. The ten largest clones add up to around 10% of the sample. This sample is drawn from a study of T cell changes during pregnancy in multiple sclerosis (dated by TCRdb to 2018 to 2020). About the investigation overall: Changes in the T cell repertoire over the course of pregnancy were examined in this study in women with multiple sclerosis.

The CDR3 spans 17 residues, from the cysteine through the phenylalanine. Solely the CDR3 DNA is kept, with 51 bases framed from the first base. V and J lose 6 bases and 1 base, and a span of 19 bases separates them. For CDR1 and CDR2, the germline V gene (reference sequence) lists MNHEY and SMNVEV. The clonotype was recovered from a female donor with multiple sclerosis, enrolled in a pregnancy study. Source: CD8+ T cells from peripheral blood mononuclear cells, taken before pregnancy. The chain is encoded by TRBV27 joined to TRBJ1-5; TRBD1 is a weak D gene call, 5 bases matching. The CDR3 region: CASSPETGSKSNQPQHF. The bases are TGTGCCAGCAGCCCTGAAACAGGCTCTAAGAGCAATCAGCCCCAGCATTTT.